Sequencing of this T cell receptor beta chain was carried out in a study of OX40 agonist ivuxolimab in advanced cancers. Turning to the study itself: Ivuxolimab, an antibody that agonizes OX40 (CD134), was administered to the patients.

This clone was counted a single time. Its antigen remains unknown. Germline V gene data show CDR1 as SGHDN and CDR2 as FVKESK. The V and J ends lost 4 bases and 8 bases respectively, with 10 bases between them. This CDR3 contains 12 residues. Assay: immunoSEQ multiplex PCR; the TCRdb copy retains only in-frame clones and omits some. Here the sample spans 60,000 or so clones, roughly 84% being singletons. Study-wide findings and caveats: The study observed clonal expansion of CD4+ and CD8+ blood T cells by week 6 at 0.1 to 3.0 mg/kg.

The material was CD4+ or CD8+ T cells sorted from blood, obtained in a trial of the OX40 agonist ivuxolimab. The chain recombines TRBV14 with TRBJ2-3; D gene ambiguous. The clonotype comes from an adult with an advanced solid tumor such as melanoma, head and neck, liver or kidney cancer. The chain's CDR3 is CASSPLDGTQYF. CDR3 nucleotide sequence: TGTGCCAGCAGCCCTCTAGATGGTACGCAGTATTTT.